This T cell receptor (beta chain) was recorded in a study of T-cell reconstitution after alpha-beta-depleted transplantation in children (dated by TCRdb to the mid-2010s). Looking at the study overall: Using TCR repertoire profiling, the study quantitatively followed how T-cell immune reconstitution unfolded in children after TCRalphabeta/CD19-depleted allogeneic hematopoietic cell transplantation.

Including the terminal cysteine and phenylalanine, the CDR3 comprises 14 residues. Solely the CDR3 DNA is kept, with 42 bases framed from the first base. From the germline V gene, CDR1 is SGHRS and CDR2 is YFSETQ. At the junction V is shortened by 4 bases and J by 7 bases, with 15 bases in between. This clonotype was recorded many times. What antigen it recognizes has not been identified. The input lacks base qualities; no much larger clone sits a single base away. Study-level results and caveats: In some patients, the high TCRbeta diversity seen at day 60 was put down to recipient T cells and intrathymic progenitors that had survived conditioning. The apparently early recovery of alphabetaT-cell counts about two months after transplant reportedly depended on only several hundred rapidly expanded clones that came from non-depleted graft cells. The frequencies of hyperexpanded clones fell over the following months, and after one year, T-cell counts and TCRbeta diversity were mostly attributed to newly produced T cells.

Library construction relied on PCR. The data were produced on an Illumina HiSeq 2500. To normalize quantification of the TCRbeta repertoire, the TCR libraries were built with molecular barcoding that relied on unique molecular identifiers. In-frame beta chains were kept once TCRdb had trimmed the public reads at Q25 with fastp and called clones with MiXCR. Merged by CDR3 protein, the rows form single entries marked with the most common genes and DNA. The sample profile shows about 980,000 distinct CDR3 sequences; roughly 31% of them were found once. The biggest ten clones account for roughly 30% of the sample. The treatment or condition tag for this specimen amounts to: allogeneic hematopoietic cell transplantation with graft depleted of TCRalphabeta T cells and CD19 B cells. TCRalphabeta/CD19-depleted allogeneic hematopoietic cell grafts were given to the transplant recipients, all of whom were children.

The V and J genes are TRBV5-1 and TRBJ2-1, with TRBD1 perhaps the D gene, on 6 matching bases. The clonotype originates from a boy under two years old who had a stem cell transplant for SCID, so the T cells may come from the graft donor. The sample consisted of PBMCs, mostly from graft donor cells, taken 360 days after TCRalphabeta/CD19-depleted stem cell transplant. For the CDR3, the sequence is CASSPSYRDNEQFF. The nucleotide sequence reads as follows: TGCGCCAGCAGCCCCTCCTACAGGGATAATGAGCAGTTCTTC.